The rows below give T cell receptor beta chains drawn from one sample of a study of T cells after yellow fever vaccination. TCRdb analysed the 5' RACE reads with MiXCR anew, one entry per CDR3 protein. The sample includes 300,000 to 400,000 distinct CDR3 sequences, roughly 6.1% of them seen just once. The input for sequencing was PBMCs, taken 5 days after the yellow fever booster vaccination. Receptor source: a man aged 30 to 45 who received the YFV17D yellow fever vaccine. CDR3s include the opening cysteine and the closing phenylalanine or tryptophan. D genes are given only for firm matches. Not all rows give a size; the values are once, few, many and, for expanded clones, a class.

cdr3_nt cdr3_aa j_call clone_size v_call d_call
TGTGCCAGCAGCCCGGGACTAGCGAACCATGAGCAGTTCTTC CASSPGLANHEQFF TRBJ2-1 few TRBV7-2 TRBD2
TGTGCCAGCAGTGGGTCAGGGGGCCCGGAGACCCAGTACTTC CASSGSGGPETQYF TRBJ2-5 few TRBV5-6 TRBD1
TGTTCCAGCAGCCAAGGAGGGTGGGGACTGTCCTACAATGAGCAGTTCTTC CSSSQGGWGLSYNEQFF TRBJ2-1 . TRBV3-1 .
TGCAGCGTTGACAGGGCCACCGGGGAGCTGTTTTTT CSVDRATGELFF TRBJ2-2 many TRBV29-1 .
TGTGCCAGCAGTTTAACTAGGGGAAATCAGCCCCAGCATTTT CASSLTRGNQPQHF TRBJ1-5 . TRBV12-3/TRBV12-4 .
TGTGCCAGCAGCTTAGAGCTCGGCTACGAGCAGTACTTC CASSLELGYEQYF TRBJ2-7 many TRBV7-8 .
TGTGCCAGCAGACTCAATGGAGGGCAGTTCTTC CASRLNGGQFF TRBJ2-1 few TRBV7-2 .
TGTGCCACCAGCAGAGATCTGGACAACGGTTACGAGCAGTACTTC CATSRDLDNGYEQYF TRBJ2-7 many TRBV15 .
TGCGCCAGCAGGTTAGCGGGAACACCGAGGAAGCAGTACTTC CASRLAGTPRKQYF TRBJ2-7 . TRBV5-1 TRBD2
TGTGCCAGCAGCCATGGGACAGACCGCAATCAGCCCCAGCATTTT CASSHGTDRNQPQHF TRBJ1-5 many TRBV7-2 TRBD1
TGTGCCAGCAACCCCTCGGGGGACGAGCAGTACTTC CASNPSGDEQYF TRBJ2-7 . TRBV6-2/TRBV6-3 .
TGTGCCAGCAGTTTAGGGCTAGCGGGAGGGTTCTATGAGCAGTTCTTC CASSLGLAGGFYEQFF TRBJ2-1 many TRBV12-3/TRBV12-4 TRBD2
TGCGCCAGCAGCGGACAGGGGGCGTCCTACGAGCAGTACTTC CASSGQGASYEQYF TRBJ2-7 many TRBV5-1 TRBD1
TGTGCCAGCAGCCAGACTAGCGGGAACACCGGGGAGCTGTTTTTT CASSQTSGNTGELFF TRBJ2-2 many TRBV7-2 TRBD2
TGTGCCAGCAGCCAAGTCTTCTACGAGCAGTACTTC CASSQVFYEQYF TRBJ2-7 few TRBV3-1 .
TGCAGTGCTAGAGCTAGCGGGAGGGTCCCTTACAACGAGCAGTACTTC CSARASGRVPYNEQYF TRBJ2-7 few TRBV20-1 TRBD2
TGTGCCAGCAGCTTAGGTCTGACCGAGCAGTACTTC CASSLGLTEQYF TRBJ2-7 many TRBV11-2 .
TGCAGCGTTGCCCCGGGACGGTTGAACACTGAAGCTTTCTTT CSVAPGRLNTEAFF TRBJ1-1 . TRBV29-1 .
TGTGCCAGCAGCTTAGCGCTCCGAGATACGCAGTATTTT CASSLALRDTQYF TRBJ2-3 many TRBV7-9 .
TGTGCCAGCAGTTTTGAAGCTAGCAATCAGCCCCAGCATTTT CASSFEASNQPQHF TRBJ1-5 many TRBV27 .
TGTGCCAGCAGTCCAAGGGGCGGGAGCTCCTACGAGCAGTACTTC CASSPRGGSSYEQYF TRBJ2-7 many TRBV28 TRBD2
TGCAGTGCTAGCCCGAGCGGGAGGGTCCTCGAGCAGTACTTC CSASPSGRVLEQYF TRBJ2-7 many TRBV20-1 TRBD2
TGTGCCACCACTCTGGGAGGCACTGAAGCTTTCTTT CATTLGGTEAFF TRBJ1-1 few TRBV12-3/TRBV12-4 .
TGTGCCAGCAGCTTAGATAGGGCAGGGTTCAATGAGCAGTTCTTC CASSLDRAGFNEQFF TRBJ2-1 many TRBV7-2 .
TGTGCCAGCTCGACTAGCGGGAGCTACGAGCAGTACTTC CASSTSGSYEQYF TRBJ2-7 many TRBV7-2 TRBD2
TGTGCCAGCAGACGGACAGGGGGCGGCAATCAGCCCCAGCATTTT CASRRTGGGNQPQHF TRBJ1-5 few TRBV12-3/TRBV12-4 TRBD1
TGCGCCAGCAGCCCGGGGGATAGCGGGGGTGCCTACGAGCAGTACTTC CASSPGDSGGAYEQYF TRBJ2-7 many TRBV5-1 TRBD2
TGTGCCAGCAGCTTGAGTAGGGAAGGGGTGAATGAGCAGTTCTTC CASSLSREGVNEQFF TRBJ2-1 . TRBV5-5 .
TGTGCCAGCAGCCCCCTGGACGCAACTAATGAAAAACTGTTTTTT CASSPLDATNEKLFF TRBJ1-4 . TRBV7-2 .
TGTGCCAGCAGCGAAGGTCTAGCGGGAGTAAATGAGCAGTACTTC CASSEGLAGVNEQYF TRBJ2-7 few TRBV12-3/TRBV12-4 TRBD2
TGCGCCAGCAGCCAACGCAGGGGTGAAACTAATGAAAAACTGGTTTTT CASSQRRGETNEKLVF TRBJ1-4 . TRBV4-1 .
TGTGCCAGCAGGGACATGTCCTACGAGCAGTACTTC CASRDMSYEQYF TRBJ2-7 few TRBV25-1 .
TGTGCCAGCAGTGAAGTCCGGTCAGCCTATGGCTACACCTTC CASSEVRSAYGYTF TRBJ1-2 . TRBV2 .
TGTGCCAGTAGTAGCCGGACAGGGGGAATCTCGGATATTGGCTACACCTTC CASSSRTGGISDIGYTF TRBJ1-2 . TRBV19 TRBD1
TGCGCCAGCAGCTACCTAGCGGGAGGCGCCGGGGCCAACGTCCTGACTTTC CASSYLAGGAGANVLTF TRBJ2-6 few TRBV5-1 TRBD2
TGTGCCAGCAGCCAAGATGGTGCCGGTCGCGGGCCCCAGTACTTC CASSQDGAGRGPQYF TRBJ2-5 . TRBV4-2 .
TGTGCCAGCAGCCGGGACAGAACCGCCTACGAGCAGTACTTC CASSRDRTAYEQYF TRBJ2-7 many TRBV7-2 TRBD1
TGCAGTGCTCCACGTCCAGGACAAGAGACCCAGTACTTC CSAPRPGQETQYF TRBJ2-5 few TRBV20-1 .
TGCAGTGTTCTAAGCGGGACTAGCGGGAGTGGAACCGGGGAGCTGTTTTTT CSVLSGTSGSGTGELFF TRBJ2-2 . TRBV20-1 TRBD2
TGTGCCATCAGTGGAGGAGTTAATGAAAAACTGTTTTTT CAISGGVNEKLFF TRBJ1-4 . TRBV10-3 .
TGCGCCAGCAGCCCTGGACTAGCGGGAGGGTTCGGTCAAGCAGATACGCAGTATTTT CASSPGLAGGFGQADTQYF TRBJ2-3 . TRBV4-1 TRBD2
TGCAGTGCTCACAAGTACACAAGCTCCTACAATGAGCAGTTCTTC CSAHKYTSSYNEQFF TRBJ2-1 few TRBV20-1 .
TGCGCCAGCAGCCAAGATCACCCCGGATCTGGGGCCAACGTCCTGACTTTC CASSQDHPGSGANVLTF TRBJ2-6 many TRBV4-3 .
TGCGCCAGCAGCGGTTACCGGACTAGCGGGAGTGGAAAGACCCAGTACTTC CASSGYRTSGSGKTQYF TRBJ2-5 . TRBV5-1 TRBD2
TGTGCCAGCAGCCAAGTACCCTCCGGGAGTGGCTACACCTTC CASSQVPSGSGYTF TRBJ1-2 many TRBV12-3/TRBV12-4 .
TGTGCCAGCAGGGAGGGGACTAGCGGACAGCAGTATTTT CASREGTSGQQYF TRBJ2-3 many TRBV2 TRBD2
TGCAGCGTTGAGGGATCCGGGACAGTCTACAATGAGCAGTTCTTC CSVEGSGTVYNEQFF TRBJ2-1 few TRBV29-1 TRBD1
TGTGCCATCAGTGAGTCGACAGGGCTCTTGTCCTACGAGCAGTACTTC CAISESTGLLSYEQYF TRBJ2-7 few TRBV10-3 TRBD1